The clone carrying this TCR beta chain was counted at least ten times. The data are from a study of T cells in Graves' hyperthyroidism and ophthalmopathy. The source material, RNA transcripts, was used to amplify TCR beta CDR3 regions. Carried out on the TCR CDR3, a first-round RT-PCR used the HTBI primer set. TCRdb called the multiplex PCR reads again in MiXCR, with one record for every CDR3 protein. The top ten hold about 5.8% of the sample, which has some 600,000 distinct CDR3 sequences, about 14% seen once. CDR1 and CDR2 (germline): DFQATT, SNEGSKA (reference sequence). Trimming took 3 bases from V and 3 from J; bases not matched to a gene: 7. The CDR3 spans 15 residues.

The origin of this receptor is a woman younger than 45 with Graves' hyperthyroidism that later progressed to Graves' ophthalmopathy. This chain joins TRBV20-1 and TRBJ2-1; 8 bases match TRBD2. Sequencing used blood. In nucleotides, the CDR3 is TGCAGTGCTAGGGTAGCGGGAATGGGCTACAATGAGCAGTTCTTC. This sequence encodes CSARVAGMGYNEQFF.